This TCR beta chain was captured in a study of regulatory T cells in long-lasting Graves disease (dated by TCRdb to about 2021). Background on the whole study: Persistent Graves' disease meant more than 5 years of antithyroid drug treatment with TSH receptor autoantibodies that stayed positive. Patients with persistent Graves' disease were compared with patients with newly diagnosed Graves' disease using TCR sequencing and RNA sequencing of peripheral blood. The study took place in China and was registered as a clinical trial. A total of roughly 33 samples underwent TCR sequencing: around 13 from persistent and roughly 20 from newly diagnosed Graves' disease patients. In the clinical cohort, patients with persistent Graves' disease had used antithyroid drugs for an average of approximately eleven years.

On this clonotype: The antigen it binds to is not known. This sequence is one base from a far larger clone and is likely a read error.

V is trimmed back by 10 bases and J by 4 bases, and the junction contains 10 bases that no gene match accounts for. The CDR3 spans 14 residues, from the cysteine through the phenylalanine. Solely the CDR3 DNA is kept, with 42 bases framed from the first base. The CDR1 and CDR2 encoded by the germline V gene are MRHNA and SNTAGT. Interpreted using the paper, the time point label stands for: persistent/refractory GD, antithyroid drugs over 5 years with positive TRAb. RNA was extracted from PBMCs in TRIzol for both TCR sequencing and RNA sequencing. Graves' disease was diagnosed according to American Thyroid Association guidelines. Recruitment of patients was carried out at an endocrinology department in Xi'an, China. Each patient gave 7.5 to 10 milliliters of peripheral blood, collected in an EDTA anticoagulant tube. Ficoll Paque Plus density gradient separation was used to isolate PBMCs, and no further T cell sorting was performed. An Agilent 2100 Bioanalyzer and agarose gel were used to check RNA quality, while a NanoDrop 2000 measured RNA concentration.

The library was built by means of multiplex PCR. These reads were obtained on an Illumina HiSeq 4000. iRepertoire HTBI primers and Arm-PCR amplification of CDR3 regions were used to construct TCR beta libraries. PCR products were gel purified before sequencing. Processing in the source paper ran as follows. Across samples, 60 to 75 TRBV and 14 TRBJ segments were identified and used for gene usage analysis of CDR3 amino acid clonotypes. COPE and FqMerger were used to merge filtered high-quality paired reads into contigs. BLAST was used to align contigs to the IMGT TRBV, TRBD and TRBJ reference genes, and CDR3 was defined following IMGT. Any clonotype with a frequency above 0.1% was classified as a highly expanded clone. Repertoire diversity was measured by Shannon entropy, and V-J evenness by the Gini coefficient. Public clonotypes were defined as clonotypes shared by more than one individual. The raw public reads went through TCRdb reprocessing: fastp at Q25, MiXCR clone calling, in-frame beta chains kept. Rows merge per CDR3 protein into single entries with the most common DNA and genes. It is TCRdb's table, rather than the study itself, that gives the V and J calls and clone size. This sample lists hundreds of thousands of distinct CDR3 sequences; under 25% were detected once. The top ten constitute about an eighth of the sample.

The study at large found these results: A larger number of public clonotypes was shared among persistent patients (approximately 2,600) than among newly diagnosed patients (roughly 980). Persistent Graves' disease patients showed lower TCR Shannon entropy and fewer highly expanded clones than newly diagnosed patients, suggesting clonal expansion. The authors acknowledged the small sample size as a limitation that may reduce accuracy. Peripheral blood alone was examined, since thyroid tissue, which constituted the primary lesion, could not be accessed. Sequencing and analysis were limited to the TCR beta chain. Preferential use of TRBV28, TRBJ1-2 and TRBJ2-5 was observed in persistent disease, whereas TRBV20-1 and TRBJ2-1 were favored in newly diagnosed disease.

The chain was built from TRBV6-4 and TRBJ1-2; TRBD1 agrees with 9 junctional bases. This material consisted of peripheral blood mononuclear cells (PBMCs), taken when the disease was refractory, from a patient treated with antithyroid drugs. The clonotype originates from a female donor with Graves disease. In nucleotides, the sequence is TGTGCCAACAGAGGGACAGGGAGAGTCTATGGCTACACCTTC. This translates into CANRGTGRVYGYTF.